Shown below are 30 T cell receptor beta chains from a single sample sequenced in a study of blood T cell repertoires in COVID-19. Libraries were prepared by immunoSEQ multiplex PCR; TCRdb keeps only in-frame clonotypes and omits some of them. The data show some 300,000 clones, around nine tenths seen once. Sequencing was carried out using peripheral blood. Every receptor here comes from a man between 65 and 80 years old with acute or convalescent COVID-19.

The rearrangement joins TRBV24-1 to TRBJ2-3; D may be TRBD1 (6 bases). Germline CDR1 is KGHDR and CDR2 is SFDVKD. The V end was cut by 8 bases, the J end by 6 bases, with 20 bases between. The CDR3 extends over 15 amino acids. This CDR3 reads CATTETGISGDTQYF. The CDR3 nucleotides are TGTGCCACCACCGAAACAGGGATATCCGGGGATACGCAGTATTTT.

This sequence joins TRBV28 and TRBJ1-3, with TRBD1 matching over 8 bases. CDR1 MDHEN and CDR2 SYDVKM come from the germline V gene. This CDR3 comprises 15 residues. The ends lost 6 bases at V and 4 bases at J; junction bases unmatched: 8. CDR3: CASSRPTGGGNTIYF. In DNA, the CDR3 is TGTGCCAGCAGCCGACCTACAGGGGGAGGAAACACCATATATTTT.

As concerns this clone: The sample contains more than one DNA sequence encoding this CDR3. This chain links TRBV7-2 with TRBJ2-5; D call uncertain. Germline CDR1 and CDR2: SGHTA and FQGNSA. V lost 2 bases and J lost 4, with 5 bases in between. The CDR3 has 12 amino acids. The CDR3 coding sequence is TGTGCCAGCAGCTTACAGCGAGAGACCCAGTACTTC. It yields the protein CASSLQRETQYF.

The chain employs TRBV5-4 and TRBJ1-1, with TRBD1 matching 9 bases. The CDR3 is 15 amino acids. With V trimmed by 4 bases and J by 4 bases, 8 bases remained unmatched. The germline V gene has CDR1 SGHNT and CDR2 YYREEE (reference sequence). CDR3 in amino acids: CASSPQGAQSTEAFF. Written as DNA, the CDR3 is TGTGCCAGCAGCCCACAGGGGGCGCAGAGCACTGAAGCTTTCTTT.

J is TRBJ1-2 and V is TRBV4-1; TRBD1 agrees at 8 bases. The V gene's germline CDR1 is MGHRA and CDR2 YSYEKL. The V segment lost 1 base and the J segment 2 bases; nucleotides outside the gene matches: 9. This CDR3 contains 17 residues. This chain's CDR3 is CASSQAPGQGQNYGYTF. CDR3 nucleotides: TGCGCCAGCAGCCAAGCACCCGGACAGGGACAAAACTATGGCTACACCTTC.

The genes are TRBV6-2 or TRBV6-3 and TRBJ2-7; 8 nucleotides match TRBD2. The CDR3 length is 18 residues. V shed 0 bases and J 0 bases; nucleotides not matched to a gene: 10. Germline V CDR1 and CDR2: MNHEY, SVGEGT. The CDR3 DNA sequence: TGTGCCAGCAGTTACTCTGCCCCAACTAGCGGAAACTCCTACGAGCAGTACTTC. Protein sequence: CASSYSAPTSGNSYEQYF.

The chain is built from TRBV3-1 (or the pseudogene TRBV3-2) and TRBJ2-5; 11 nucleotides agree with TRBD2. V trimming: 2 bases; J trimming: 4 bases; junction bases outside the gene matches: 0. CDR3 size: 14 residues. Germline V gene data show CDR1 as LGHDT and CDR2 as YNNKEL (reference sequence). This chain's CDR3 is CASSQTSGGETQYF. CDR3 bases: TGTGCCAGCAGCCAAACTAGCGGGGGAGAGACCCAGTACTTC.

The rearrangement links TRBV27 to TRBJ2-7; TRBD2 is a possible D gene (5 bases). The CDR3 consists of 13 residues. Germline V gene data show CDR1 as MNHEY and CDR2 as SMNVEV (reference sequence). Trimming removed 3 bases from V and 2 bases from J, with 8 bases in between. CDR3 protein: CASSFAGTYEQYF. The CDR3 nucleotides are TGTGCCAGCAGTTTCGCGGGTACCTACGAGCAGTACTTC.

V is TRBV6-5 and J is TRBJ2-1, with D perhaps TRBD1 (5 bases). The CDR3 totals 14 residues. Trimming took 0 bases from V and 6 from J, leaving 9 bases between them. Germline V gene lookup returns CDR1 MNHEY and CDR2 SVGAGI. The chain's CDR3 is CASSYSPGANEQFF. The CDR3 DNA follows: TGTGCCAGCAGTTACTCTCCTGGGGCCAATGAGCAGTTCTTC.

The rearrangement uses TRBV30 and TRBJ1-1; 7 positions match TRBD1. Trimming at V came to 5 bases and at J to 1 base, leaving 7 bases not matched to a gene. The CDR3 loop spans 14 amino acids. CDR1 and CDR2 from the germline V gene are GTSNPN and SVGIG (reference sequence). CDR3 amino acids: CAWVNTGANTEAFF. In DNA, the CDR3 is TGTGCCTGGGTTAATACAGGGGCGAACACTGAAGCTTTCTTT.

The chain employs TRBV19 and TRBJ1-1; 7 bases are shared with TRBD1. CDR1 LNHDA and CDR2 SQIVND come from the germline V gene (reference sequence). The CDR3 is 14 amino acids. V was pared by 4 bases and J by 6 bases, with 8 bases of the junction left unmatched. CDR3 sequence (DNA): TGTGCCAGTAGTAGACAGGGCCTACGACCTGAAGCTTTCTTT. Protein: CASSRQGLRPEAFF.

The chain carries TRBV2 and TRBJ2-7, with 7 bases matching TRBD1. V dropped 8 bases and J dropped 4; count of bases not matched to a gene: 2. The V gene's germline CDR1 is SNHLY and CDR2 FYNNEI. This CDR3 spans 11 amino acids. The CDR3 spells CASGDRYEQYF. As DNA, the CDR3 is TGTGCCAGCGGGGACAGATACGAGCAGTACTTC.

The genes are TRBV4-3 and TRBJ2-1; 11 bases are shared with TRBD2. Germline V gene sequence: CDR1 LGHNA, CDR2 YSLEER. This CDR3 has 14 residues. J gave up 10 bases and V 4 bases, and 6 bases lay outside the gene matches. In nucleotides, the CDR3 is TGCGCCAGCAGCCTCGGGACTAGCGGACTGGAGCAGTTCTTC. Protein sequence: CASSLGTSGLEQFF.

In this sample, this clone turned up once. The V and J genes are TRBV7-3 and TRBJ2-7, with 9 bases identical to TRBD1. This CDR3 has 16 residues. With 2 bases clipped from V and 3 bases from J, the junction kept 8 bases outside the gene matches. CDR1 is SGHTA and CDR2 is FQGTGA in the germline V gene. CDR3 amino acids: CASSLPAGTGLYEQYF. For the CDR3, the DNA is TGTGCCAGCAGCTTACCCGCCGGGACAGGGCTCTACGAGCAGTACTTC.

The CDR3 reads CASRAGGPFSEQFF. For the CDR3, the DNA is TGTGCCTCACGGGCGGGAGGGCCCTTCAGTGAGCAGTTCTTC. The J gene is TRBJ2-1, the V gene TRBV28, with 9 bases identical to TRBD2. V was clipped by 11 bases and J by 9 bases; unmatched bases: 14. The germline gives CDR1 MDHEN, CDR2 SYDVKM. This CDR3 spans 14 amino acids.

This chain connects TRBV6-6 to TRBJ2-7, with 8 bases aligning to TRBD1. Germline V CDR1 and CDR2: MNHNY, SVGAGI (reference sequence). The CDR3 sequence is 14 residues long. Trimming at V came to 5 bases and at J to 5 bases, leaving 8 bases not matched to a gene. The CDR3 protein is CASSPWTGSNEQYF. CDR3 coding DNA: TGTGCCAGCAGTCCCTGGACAGGGTCTAACGAGCAGTACTTC.

This clone came up a few times. V is TRBV28 and J is TRBJ1-2; 9 nucleotides match TRBD1. The CDR3 is made up of 13 amino acids. The V gene end was trimmed by 6 bases and the J gene end by 8 bases; junction bases not matched to a gene: 7. Germline V gene sequence: CDR1 MDHEN, CDR2 SYDVKM. CDR3 protein: CASRNRGPGGYTF. CDR3 DNA: TGTGCCAGCAGAAACAGGGGGCCGGGAGGCTACACCTTC.

This rearrangement joins TRBV18 to TRBJ2-3; a weak D match, TRBD2 (5 bases). The V end was cut by 2 bases, the J end by 2 bases, with 11 bases between. The CDR3 covers 15 residues. Germline V gives CDR1 KGHSH, CDR2 LQKENI. CDR3 protein: CASSPNPGTTDTQYF. In nucleotides, the CDR3 is TGTGCCAGCTCACCAAATCCGGGAACCACAGATACGCAGTATTTT.

This clone was seen a few times. The rearrangement joins TRBV5-1 to TRBJ2-7; D remains unclear. Trimming took off 4 bases at V and 2 bases at J, with 10 bases between the two ends. This CDR3 contains 13 residues. Germline CDR1 reads SGHRS; CDR2 reads YFSETQ. For the CDR3, the DNA is TGCGCCAGCAGCCTGGAACAGACCTACGAGCAGTACTTC. This encodes CASSLEQTYEQYF.

The rearrangement uses TRBV5-4 and TRBJ1-4; perhaps TRBD1 as D (6 bases). Germline V gives CDR1 SGHNT, CDR2 YYREEE (reference sequence). V was clipped by 3 bases and J by 5 bases, with 14 bases between them. The CDR3 is 15 amino acids. The CDR3 DNA reads as TGTGCCAGCAGCTCTAAGGGGGGGAACAATGAAAAACTGTTTTTT. Translation gives CASSSKGGNNEKLFF.

The genes are TRBV6-5 and TRBJ2-7, with D perhaps TRBD1 (6 bases). This CDR3 region has 15 residues. Germline V gene data show CDR1 as MNHEY and CDR2 as SVGAGI. Between the trimmed V and J ends, which lost 6 bases and 4 bases, there was a span of 19 bases. This CDR3 is CASRPRTGTFYEQYF. CDR3 bases: TGTGCCAGCAGACCTCGAACCGGGACATTTTACGAGCAGTACTTC.

The V gene is TRBV29-1, the J gene TRBJ1-5, with D tentatively TRBD1 (5 bases). The CDR3 consists of 13 residues. The V gene's germline CDR1 is SQVTM and CDR2 ANQGSEA. V lost 6 bases, J lost 4 bases, and 13 bases lay in between. CDR3 sequence (DNA): TGCAGCGTCGCTGACAGCTATAATCAGCCCCAGCATTTT. Translation: CSVADSYNQPQHF.

This chain uses TRBV5-6 with TRBJ1-2, with D unresolved. V was pared by 2 bases and J by 6 bases, with 8 bases between. The CDR3 contains 12 residues. Per germline, CDR1 SGHDT and CDR2 YYEEEE. The CDR3 protein is CASSFAYDGYTF. CDR3 DNA sequence: TGTGCCAGCAGCTTCGCCTATGATGGCTACACCTTC.

The gene calls are TRBV5-1 and TRBJ2-5; D is possibly TRBD2 (5 bases). Trimming removed 4 bases at V and 0 bases at J, with 10 bases between. The CDR3 covers 14 residues. Looked up from germline, CDR1 is SGHRS and CDR2 is YFSETQ. DNA for the CDR3: TGCGCCAGCAGCACCCGGGGATACCAAGAGACCCAGTACTTC. This codes for CASSTRGYQETQYF.

The V gene is TRBV2, the J gene TRBJ2-7; 8 bases fit TRBD1. CDR3 size: 16 residues. Per germline, CDR1 SNHLY and CDR2 FYNNEI. V was pared by 0 bases and J by 3 bases, with 7 bases of the junction left unmatched. For the CDR3, the DNA is TGTGCCAGCAGTGAAGCTGGGACAGGAGCCTACTACGAGCAGTACTTC. Its protein product is CASSEAGTGAYYEQYF.

The chain couples TRBV15 to TRBJ2-1, with D maybe TRBD1 (6 bases). Looked up from germline, CDR1 is LNHNV and CDR2 is YYDKDF (reference sequence). The CDR3 is made up of 15 amino acids. V dropped 5 bases and J dropped 4 bases, with 15 bases sitting between them. Here the CDR3 reads CATSQDSSIYNEQFF. The CDR3 nucleotides read TGTGCCACCAGCCAGGACAGTTCCATTTACAATGAGCAGTTCTTC.

This clone was seen a few times. The chain links TRBV6-2 or TRBV6-3 to TRBJ2-7; 9 bases are a match to TRBD2. The length of the CDR3 is 14 residues. Trimming at V came to 6 bases and at J to 2 bases, leaving 5 bases not matched to a gene. Germline CDR1 and CDR2: MNHEY and SVGEGT. The CDR3 coding sequence is TGTGCCAGCAGCCTCCGACTAGCGGCCTACGAGCAGTACTTC. This sequence encodes CASSLRLAAYEQYF.

The CDR3 DNA reads as TGTGCCAGCAGCCCGCGGGGGGGAGTAGATCAGCCCCAGCATTTT. Encoded protein: CASSPRGGVDQPQHF. The gene calls are TRBV4-2 and TRBJ1-5; possibly TRBD1 for D (5 bases). In germline, CDR1 is LGHNA, CDR2 YNFKEQ. This CDR3 spans 15 amino acids. The V and J ends lost 4 bases and 5 bases respectively, with 15 bases between them.

The chain joins TRBV5-5 to TRBJ2-3; the match to TRBD2 covers 9 bases. J was trimmed by 7 bases and V by 5 bases; bases with no gene match: 11. Germline loops: CDR1 SGHKS, CDR2 YYEKEE (reference sequence). CDR3 length: 15 residues. The CDR3 nucleotides are TGTGCCAGCAGTAGCGGGAGCGGGAGCGGGAATACGCAGTATTTT. This codes for CASSSGSGSGNTQYF.

The chain is built from TRBV7-2 and TRBJ2-7; D not certain. The CDR3 has 12 residues. V lost 2 bases and J 3 bases, leaving 5 bases between the germline ends. Per the germline V gene, CDR1 is SGHTA and CDR2 is FQGNSA. The CDR3 loop is CASSLSRYEQYF. CDR3 nucleotide sequence: TGTGCCAGCAGCTTAAGCCGCTACGAGCAGTACTTC.